The 3 T cell receptor beta chains below come from one sample, sequenced in a study of T cell repertoires in cytomegalovirus infection. In TCRdb, the reads were re-called with MiXCR into one record per CDR3 protein. Of roughly 500,000 distinct CDR3 sequences listed, 16% are singletons. Sequencing was performed on CD8+ T cells from PBMCs. The source of these receptors is a human donor in good health (CMV status not recorded). Some clones in this sample may be carry-over from other donors' samples.

This clonotype has just a few counts. V and J are TRBV15 and TRBJ1-5; TRBD1 matches 10 bases. V lost 9 bases to trimming and J lost 6 bases; unmatched junction nucleotides: 8. Per the germline V gene, CDR1 is LNHNV and CDR2 is YYDKDF (reference sequence). This CDR3 region has 14 residues. The CDR3 region is CATTEGDRGQPQHF. CDR3 sequence (DNA): TGTGCCACTACGGAGGGGGACAGGGGTCAGCCCCAGCATTTT.

This clonotype has more than one count but fewer than ten. This chain connects TRBV7-3 to TRBJ2-5; TRBD2 matches at 10 bases. Germline V gene sequence: CDR1 SGHTA, CDR2 FQGTGA. The CDR3 contains 18 residues. V lost 0 bases and J lost 5; bases outside the gene matches: 12. The CDR3 nucleotides are TGTGCCAGCAGCTTAACGGGTCCGCTAGCGGGGGTTCTGGAGACCCAGTACTTC. Its translation is CASSLTGPLAGVLETQYF.

The chain carries TRBV6-4 and TRBJ2-7, with D possibly called TRBD1 or TRBD2 (6 bases each). V was cut by 11 bases and J by 12 bases, with 17 bases left in between. CDR3 length: 10 amino acids. In germline, CDR1 is MRHNA, CDR2 SNTAGT. CDR3 region: CAGPSEGGYF. CDR3 in DNA: TGTGCCGGACCTTCGGAGGGGGGGTACTTC.